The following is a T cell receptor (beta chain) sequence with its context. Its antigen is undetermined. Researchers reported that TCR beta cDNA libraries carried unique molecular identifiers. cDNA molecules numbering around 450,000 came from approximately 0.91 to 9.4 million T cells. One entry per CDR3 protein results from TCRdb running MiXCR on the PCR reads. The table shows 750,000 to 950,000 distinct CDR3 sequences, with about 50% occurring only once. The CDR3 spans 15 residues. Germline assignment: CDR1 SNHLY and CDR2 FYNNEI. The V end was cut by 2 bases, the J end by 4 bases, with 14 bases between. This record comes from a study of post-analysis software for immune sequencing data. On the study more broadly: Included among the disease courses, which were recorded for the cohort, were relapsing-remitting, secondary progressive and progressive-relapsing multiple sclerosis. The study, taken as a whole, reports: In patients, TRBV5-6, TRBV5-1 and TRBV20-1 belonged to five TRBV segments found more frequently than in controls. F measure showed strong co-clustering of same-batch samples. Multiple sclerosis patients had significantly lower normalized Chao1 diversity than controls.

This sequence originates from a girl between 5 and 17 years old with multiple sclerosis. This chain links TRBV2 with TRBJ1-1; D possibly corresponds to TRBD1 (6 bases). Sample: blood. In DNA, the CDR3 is TGTGCCAGCAGTGAATCGGCCAGGGGAGGCACTGAAGCTTTCTTT. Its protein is CASSESARGGTEAFF.